This TCR beta chain was sequenced for a study of T cell clonality in common variable immunodeficiency. Study-level results: CVID subjects had higher TCRbeta clonality than healthy controls, most marked in about a third. Common variable immunodeficiency TCR beta sequences reportedly had fewer deletions and N-nucleotide insertions.

Most patients and controls had Caucasian heritage. This clone showed up many times. Its antigen is undetermined. The read halts 3 residues ahead of the CDR3 end, with the missing end drawn from the germline J gene. Libraries were prepared by immunoSEQ multiplex PCR; TCRdb keeps only in-frame clonotypes and omits some of them. The specimen has 55,000 or so clones, none found just once. This CDR3 has 15 amino acids. CDR1 is GTSNPN, CDR2 SVGIG, per germline (reference sequence). Germline trimming cut 5 bases from V and 0 bases from J; bases unmatched to any gene: 8. This sequence originates from a person aged 18 to 75 in good health. The gene calls are TRBV30 and TRBJ2-3; 7 nucleotides match TRBD1. The material sequenced was peripheral blood mononuclear cells. The DNA read from the CDR3 is TGTGCCTGGGGTGGGGACAGAGGTAGCACAGATACG. It translates to CAWGGDRGSTDT. The CDR3 in full is CAWGGDRGSTDTQYF.